This T cell receptor beta chain was obtained from a study of blood T cell repertoires in COVID-19 (dated by TCRdb to 2018 to 2020). General notes on the study: Samples from collaborators originated in the United States, Italy and Spain and spanned both the acute and convalescent phases of COVID-19. The prospective study material was composed of cDNA or gDNA derived from T cells, B-cell-depleted T cells, or PBMCs. The dataset comprised deeply sampled blood TCRbeta repertoires from subjects exposed to, actively infected with, or recovered from COVID-19. The repertoires were released in a freely available public database meant as a resource for research on the immune response to SARS-CoV-2. Samples were obtained from the ongoing ImmuneRACE study (first 160 participants) and from about 1,300 subjects provided by 6 global collaborators. Sample metadata almost always included a de-identified subject ID, COVID-19 status, age in years and sex. Where HLA class I and class II types were available, the types were taken from metadata supplied by the sample provider, not from assay-based typing.

The immunoSEQ Assay, a bias-controlled multiplex PCR, was used to amplify TCRbeta CDR3 regions from genomic DNA. The paper's data handling went like this. The number of nucleated cells in each sample was estimated from the amplification of reference gene primers within the assay. To quantify the absolute abundance of each unique TCRbeta CDR3 rearrangement, sequence reads were collapsed and filtered. Productive Simpson clonality was computed per sample as the square root of Simpson's diversity index over productive rearrangements. TCRdb retrieved this table from immuneACCESS and kept in-frame rearrangements only. Not all clones are present; in checked studies, unresolved V genes account for under half, and no reason is known for the remainder. V, J and clone size are taken as reported in that table, and D and trimming were inferred from the DNA itself. In this sample the table shows around 210,000 clones, approximately 82% of which occur a single time. In total, the top ten clones hold approximately 13% of the sample.

CDR1 SGHNT and CDR2 YYREEE were looked up in the germline V gene (reference sequence). V drops 1 base and J drops 12 bases, leaving 14 bases in between. The CDR3 holds 13 amino acids from the cysteine to the phenylalanine. Of all the DNA, just the CDR3 is kept, 39 bases in frame from base 1. For this clone: There is no known antigen for this receptor. Qualities for individual bases were not recorded, and no much larger clone is one base off.

Whole blood was collected in K2EDTA tubes by collaborating institutions according to the institutions' own protocols. Collaborator samples were shipped for TCRbeta analysis as frozen whole blood, isolated PBMCs, or DNA extracted from either sample type. Here is what the overall study found, with its caveats: How much clinical and demographic metadata was included differed by source and by participant, and the metadata was provided uncurated.

The chain is encoded by TRBV5-4 joined to TRBJ2-1; the best D guess is TRBD1, with 5 bases matching. This TCR derives from a human donor in a cohort sampled during active COVID-19. The sequencing input was peripheral blood. The CDR3 region reads CASSLRGKALQFF. In nucleotide form, the sequence is TGTGCCAGCAGCTTGAGGGGTAAGGCTTTGCAGTTCTTC.